The rows below give T cell receptor beta chains drawn from one sample of a study of blood T cell repertoires in COVID-19. Generated by immunoSEQ multiplex PCR, the TCRdb table keeps only in-frame clones and is missing some. There are roughly 170,000 clones in the sample; approximately 84% occur only once, and roughly 8% lies in the top ten. Material for sequencing was peripheral blood. These receptors were taken from a man in his forties or fifties who had recovered from COVID-19. CDR3s include the opening cysteine and the closing phenylalanine or tryptophan. The order of the fields is clone size, V gene, D gene, J gene, CDR3 protein, CDR3 DNA. The D gene is left open where the match is weak. Clone size is shown for a subset of rows, as once, few, many or a class of expanded clone.

abundance: -
v_gene: TRBV19
d_gene: TRBD1
j_gene: TRBJ1-2
CDR3aa: CASSIDPGGASYGYTF
CDR3nt: TGTGCCAGTAGTATAGATCCAGGGGGCGCAAGCTATGGCTACACCTTC

abundance: -
v_gene: TRBV18
d_gene: -
j_gene: TRBJ1-4
CDR3aa: CASSPPGVATNEKLFF
CDR3nt: TGTGCCAGCTCACCACCCGGGGTTGCAACTAATGAAAAACTGTTTTTT

abundance: -
v_gene: TRBV27
d_gene: TRBD1
j_gene: TRBJ1-5
CDR3aa: CASSPGTGVLPQHF
CDR3nt: TGTGCCAGCAGTCCCGGGACAGGGGTGCTGCCCCAGCATTTT

abundance: -
v_gene: TRBV2
d_gene: TRBD1
j_gene: TRBJ1-2
CDR3aa: CASSDTGGHYGYTF
CDR3nt: TGTGCCAGCAGTGATACAGGGGGCCACTATGGCTACACCTTC

abundance: -
v_gene: TRBV7-3
d_gene: -
j_gene: TRBJ2-7
CDR3aa: CASSLPPPTYEQYF
CDR3nt: TGTGCCAGCAGCTTACCCCCTCCTACCTACGAGCAGTACTTC

abundance: -
v_gene: TRBV28
d_gene: -
j_gene: TRBJ1-5
CDR3aa: CASSFRDNQPQHF
CDR3nt: TGTGCCAGCAGTTTCAGGGACAATCAGCCCCAGCATTTT

abundance: -
v_gene: TRBV19
d_gene: -
j_gene: TRBJ1-4
CDR3aa: CASGLYAGREKLFF
CDR3nt: TGTGCCAGTGGACTTTACGCGGGAAGAGAAAAACTGTTTTTT

abundance: -
v_gene: TRBV5-1
d_gene: -
j_gene: TRBJ1-1
CDR3aa: CASRRDKNTEAFF
CDR3nt: TGCGCCAGCAGAAGAGACAAGAACACTGAAGCTTTCTTT

abundance: -
v_gene: TRBV6-1
d_gene: -
j_gene: TRBJ1-1
CDR3aa: CASSEGYLKAFF
CDR3nt: TGTGCCAGCAGTGAAGGTTATCTTAAAGCTTTCTTT

abundance: few
v_gene: TRBV4-1
d_gene: TRBD2
j_gene: TRBJ2-1
CDR3aa: CASSQANLAGAFNEQFF
CDR3nt: TGCGCCAGCAGCCAAGCGAATCTAGCGGGAGCTTTTAATGAGCAGTTCTTC

abundance: -
v_gene: TRBV12-3/TRBV12-4
d_gene: -
j_gene: TRBJ1-1
CDR3aa: CASSFPGFTEAFF
CDR3nt: TGTGCCAGCAGTTTCCCGGGGTTCACTGAAGCTTTCTTT

abundance: -
v_gene: TRBV13
d_gene: -
j_gene: TRBJ1-1
CDR3aa: CASSFSPDDTEAFF
CDR3nt: TGTGCCAGCAGCTTCTCCCCAGATGACACTGAAGCTTTCTTT

abundance: -
v_gene: TRBV19
d_gene: TRBD1
j_gene: TRBJ1-4
CDR3aa: CASSNRQGASNEKLFF
CDR3nt: TGTGCCAGTAGTAATCGACAGGGGGCATCTAATGAAAAACTGTTTTTT

abundance: once
v_gene: TRBV28
d_gene: TRBD2
j_gene: TRBJ2-5
CDR3aa: CATRPPSGKGQETQYF
CDR3nt: TGTGCCACCCGGCCCCCTAGCGGGAAAGGCCAAGAGACCCAGTACTTC

abundance: -
v_gene: TRBV7-6
d_gene: -
j_gene: TRBJ2-7
CDR3aa: CASSLGSGPVYEQYF
CDR3nt: TGTGCCAGCAGCTTAGGGTCCGGTCCCGTATACGAGCAGTACTTC

abundance: once
v_gene: TRBV7-8
d_gene: -
j_gene: TRBJ1-5
CDR3aa: CASSSWRDLEPQHF
CDR3nt: TGTGCCAGCAGCTCATGGAGGGATCTTGAGCCCCAGCATTTT

abundance: -
v_gene: TRBV7-9
d_gene: TRBD1
j_gene: TRBJ2-2
CDR3aa: CASSENRGSNTGELFF
CDR3nt: TGTGCCAGCAGCGAGAACAGGGGATCCAACACCGGGGAGCTGTTTTTT

abundance: -
v_gene: TRBV5-1
d_gene: -
j_gene: TRBJ1-4
CDR3aa: CASRRRGTNEKLFF
CDR3nt: TGCGCCAGCAGGCGTCGGGGTACTAATGAAAAACTGTTTTTT

abundance: -
v_gene: TRBV7-2
d_gene: TRBD1
j_gene: TRBJ1-1
CDR3aa: CASSLNRGANTEAFF
CDR3nt: TGTGCCAGCAGCTTAAACAGGGGGGCGAACACTGAAGCTTTCTTT

abundance: -
v_gene: TRBV24-1
d_gene: -
j_gene: TRBJ2-3
CDR3aa: CATSERVRTDTQYF
CDR3nt: TGTGCCACCAGTGAACGGGTCCGTACAGATACGCAGTATTTT

abundance: -
v_gene: TRBV29-1
d_gene: -
j_gene: TRBJ2-7
CDR3aa: CSGSDGAYEQYF
CDR3nt: TGCAGCGGATCGGACGGGGCCTACGAGCAGTACTTC

abundance: -
v_gene: TRBV10-3
d_gene: -
j_gene: TRBJ2-3
CDR3aa: CAISAGDTQYF
CDR3nt: TGTGCCATCAGTGCAGGGGATACGCAGTATTTT

abundance: -
v_gene: TRBV7-3
d_gene: -
j_gene: TRBJ1-3
CDR3aa: CASSLGQGNTIYF
CDR3nt: TGTGCCAGCAGCTTGGGGCAGGGAAACACCATATATTTT

abundance: -
v_gene: TRBV9
d_gene: TRBD1
j_gene: TRBJ2-3
CDR3aa: CASSVTRTGPLQNTQYF
CDR3nt: TGTGCCAGCAGCGTAACGAGGACAGGGCCCCTACAAAATACGCAGTATTTT

abundance: -
v_gene: TRBV13
d_gene: -
j_gene: TRBJ1-1
CDR3aa: CASSLGIWGGTEAFF
CDR3nt: TGTGCCAGCAGCTTAGGTATTTGGGGGGGCACTGAAGCTTTCTTT

abundance: -
v_gene: TRBV18
d_gene: TRBD2
j_gene: TRBJ2-7
CDR3aa: CASSPAGGPYEQYF
CDR3nt: TGTGCCAGCTCACCCGCGGGGGGCCCCTACGAGCAGTACTTC

abundance: once
v_gene: TRBV5-4
d_gene: -
j_gene: TRBJ1-6
CDR3aa: CASSSRQLSNSPLHF
CDR3nt: TGTGCCAGCAGCTCCCGACAGTTAAGTAATTCACCCCTCCACTTT

abundance: -
v_gene: TRBV3-1/TRBV3-2
d_gene: TRBD2
j_gene: TRBJ2-3
CDR3aa: CASSRRTSWSTDTQYF
CDR3nt: TGTGCCAGCAGCCGGAGGACTAGCTGGAGCACAGATACGCAGTATTTT

abundance: -
v_gene: TRBV3-1/TRBV3-2
d_gene: TRBD2
j_gene: TRBJ2-5
CDR3aa: CASSHRLAGARGTQYF
CDR3nt: TGTGCCAGCAGCCATCGCCTAGCGGGGGCCCGAGGAACCCAGTACTTC

abundance: -
v_gene: TRBV28
d_gene: -
j_gene: TRBJ1-6
CDR3aa: CASTRGDLLHF
CDR3nt: TGTGCCAGCACTCGGGGGGACCTCCTCCACTTT

abundance: -
v_gene: TRBV19
d_gene: TRBD2
j_gene: TRBJ2-1
CDR3aa: CASKAGGAGDEQFF
CDR3nt: TGTGCCAGTAAGGCGGGAGGGGCTGGCGATGAGCAGTTCTTC

abundance: -
v_gene: TRBV5-4
d_gene: -
j_gene: TRBJ2-3
CDR3aa: CASSTGAGSQDTQYF
CDR3nt: TGTGCCAGCAGCACTGGTGCAGGCTCTCAGGATACGCAGTATTTT

abundance: -
v_gene: TRBV27
d_gene: -
j_gene: TRBJ2-2
CDR3aa: CASSPTGELFF
CDR3nt: TGTGCCAGCAGTCCAACCGGGGAGCTGTTTTTT

abundance: -
v_gene: TRBV7-7
d_gene: -
j_gene: TRBJ2-2
CDR3aa: CASRASTGNTGELFF
CDR3nt: TGTGCTAGCAGGGCCTCGACAGGAAACACCGGGGAGCTGTTTTTT